The subject of this entry is one T cell receptor (beta chain). This entry is derived from a study of blood T cell repertoires in COVID-19. As for the study in general: Sites in the United States, Italy and Spain provided acute and convalescent COVID-19 samples. T cells, B-cell-depleted T cells, or PBMCs supplied cDNA or gDNA.

CDR3 length: 15 amino acids. CDR1 and CDR2 from the germline V gene are MDHEN and SYDVKM. Deletions cut 5 bases from V and 4 bases from J, with 17 bases between. In the authors' methods: Nucleated cell number was recorded as an estimate derived from reference gene primer amplification. Using immunoSEQ multiplex PCR, the repertoire was profiled, and TCRdb retains in-frame clones only, with some absent. V and J calls and clone size follow that table, whereas D and trimming were derived from the DNA. The sample lists 150,000 to 180,000 clones; around 83% were seen once. Sequences were obtained from peripheral blood. J is TRBJ1-1 and V is TRBV28; possible D gene TRBD1, 5 bases. This TCR derives from a woman in her sixties or seventies with acute or convalescent COVID-19. The CDR3 region has the DNA TGTGCCAGCAGTCCTACTCAGGGTCACGGCACTGAAGCTTTCTTT. Amino acid sequence: CASSPTQGHGTEAFF.